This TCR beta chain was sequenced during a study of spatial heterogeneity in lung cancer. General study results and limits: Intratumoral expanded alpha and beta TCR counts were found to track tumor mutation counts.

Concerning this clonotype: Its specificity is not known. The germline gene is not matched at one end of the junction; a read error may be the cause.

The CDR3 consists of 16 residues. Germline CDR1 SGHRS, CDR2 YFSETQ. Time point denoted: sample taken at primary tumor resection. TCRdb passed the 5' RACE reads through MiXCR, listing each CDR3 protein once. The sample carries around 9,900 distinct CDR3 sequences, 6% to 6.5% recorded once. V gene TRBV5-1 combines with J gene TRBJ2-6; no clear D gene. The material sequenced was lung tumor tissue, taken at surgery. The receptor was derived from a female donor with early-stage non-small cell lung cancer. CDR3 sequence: CASTILLVSGANVLTF. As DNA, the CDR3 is TGCGCCAGCACCATTTTACTGGTTTCTGGAGCCAACGTCCTGACTTTC.